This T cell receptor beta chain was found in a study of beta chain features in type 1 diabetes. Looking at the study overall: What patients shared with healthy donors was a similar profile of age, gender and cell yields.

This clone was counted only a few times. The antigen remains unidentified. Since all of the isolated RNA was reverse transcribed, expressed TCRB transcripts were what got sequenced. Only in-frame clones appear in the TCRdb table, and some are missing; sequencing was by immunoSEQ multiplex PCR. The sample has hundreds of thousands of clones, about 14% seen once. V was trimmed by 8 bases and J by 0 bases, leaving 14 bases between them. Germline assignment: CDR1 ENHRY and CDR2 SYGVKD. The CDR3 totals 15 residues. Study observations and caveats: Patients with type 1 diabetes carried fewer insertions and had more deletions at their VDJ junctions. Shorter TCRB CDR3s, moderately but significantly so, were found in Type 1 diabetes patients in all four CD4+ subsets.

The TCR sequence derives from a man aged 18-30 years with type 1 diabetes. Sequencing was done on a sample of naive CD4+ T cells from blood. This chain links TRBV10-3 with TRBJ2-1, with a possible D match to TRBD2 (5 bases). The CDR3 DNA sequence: TGTGCCATCTCTCCAGCGGCGAGCTCCTACAATGAGCAGTTCTTC. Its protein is CAISPAASSYNEQFF.